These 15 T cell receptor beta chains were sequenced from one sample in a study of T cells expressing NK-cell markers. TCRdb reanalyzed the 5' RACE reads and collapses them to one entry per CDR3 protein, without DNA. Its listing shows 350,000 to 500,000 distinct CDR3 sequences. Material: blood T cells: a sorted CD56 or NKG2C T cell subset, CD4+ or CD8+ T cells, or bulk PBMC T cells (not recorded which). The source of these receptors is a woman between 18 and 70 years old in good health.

The chain's CDR3 is CASSRAGVSNEQFF. The chain links TRBV12-3 or TRBV12-4 to TRBJ2-1; TCRdb proposes TRBD2, but this gene call is untestable without DNA. This CDR3 comprises 14 residues.

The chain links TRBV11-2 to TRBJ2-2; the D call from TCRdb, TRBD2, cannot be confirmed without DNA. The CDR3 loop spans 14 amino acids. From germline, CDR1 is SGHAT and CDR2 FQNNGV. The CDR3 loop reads CASRGREIIGELFF.

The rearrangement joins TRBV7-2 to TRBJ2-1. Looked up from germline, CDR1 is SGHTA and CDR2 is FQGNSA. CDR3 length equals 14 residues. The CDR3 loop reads CASSLVANPNEQFF.

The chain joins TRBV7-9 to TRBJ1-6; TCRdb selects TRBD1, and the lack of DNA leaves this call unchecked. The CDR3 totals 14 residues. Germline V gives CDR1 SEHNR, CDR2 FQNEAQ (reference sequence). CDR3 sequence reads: CASSFGQINSPLHF.

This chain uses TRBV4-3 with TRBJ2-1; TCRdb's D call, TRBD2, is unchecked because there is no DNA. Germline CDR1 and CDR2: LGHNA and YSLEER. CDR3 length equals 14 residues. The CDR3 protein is CASSPSGRSNEQFF.

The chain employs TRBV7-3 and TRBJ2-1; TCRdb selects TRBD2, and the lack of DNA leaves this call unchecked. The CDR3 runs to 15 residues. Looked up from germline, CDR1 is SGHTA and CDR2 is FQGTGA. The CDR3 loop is CASSQGTSGSHEQFF. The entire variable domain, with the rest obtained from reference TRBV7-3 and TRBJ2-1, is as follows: GAGVSQTPSNKVTEKGKYVELRCDPISGHTALYWYRQSLGQGPEFLIYFQGTGAADDSGLPNDRFFAVRPEGSVSTLKIQRTERGDSAVYLCASSQGTSGSHEQFFGPGTRLTVL.

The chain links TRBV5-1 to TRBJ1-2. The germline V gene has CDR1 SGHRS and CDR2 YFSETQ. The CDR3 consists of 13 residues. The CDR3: CASSFQANYGYTF.

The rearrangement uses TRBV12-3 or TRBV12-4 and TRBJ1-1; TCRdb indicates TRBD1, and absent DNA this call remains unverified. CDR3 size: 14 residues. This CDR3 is CASSFGQGEAEAFF.

The CDR3 here is CAWSVGTDTRGYGYTF. The V gene is TRBV30, the J gene TRBJ1-2; TCRdb calls TRBD1, which cannot be checked without DNA. From germline, CDR1 is GTSNPN and CDR2 SVGIG (reference sequence). The CDR3 length is 16 residues.

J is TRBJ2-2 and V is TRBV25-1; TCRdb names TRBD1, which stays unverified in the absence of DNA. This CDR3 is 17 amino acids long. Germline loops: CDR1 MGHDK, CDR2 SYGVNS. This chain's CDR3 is CASSELGDRVATGELFF.

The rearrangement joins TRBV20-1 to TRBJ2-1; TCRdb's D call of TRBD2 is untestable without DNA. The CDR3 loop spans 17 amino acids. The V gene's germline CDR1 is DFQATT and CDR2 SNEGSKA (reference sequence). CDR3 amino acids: CSVKSRIHYSSYNEQFF.

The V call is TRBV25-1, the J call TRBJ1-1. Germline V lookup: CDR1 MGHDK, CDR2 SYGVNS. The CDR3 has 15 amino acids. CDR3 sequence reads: CASSEQAGRNTEAFF.

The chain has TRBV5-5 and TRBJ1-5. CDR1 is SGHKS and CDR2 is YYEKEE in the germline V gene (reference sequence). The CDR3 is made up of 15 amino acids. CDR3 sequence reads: CASLYTPSSYQPQHF.

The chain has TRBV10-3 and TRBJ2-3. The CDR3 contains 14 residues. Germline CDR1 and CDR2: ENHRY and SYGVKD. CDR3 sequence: CAISESTQTDTQYF.

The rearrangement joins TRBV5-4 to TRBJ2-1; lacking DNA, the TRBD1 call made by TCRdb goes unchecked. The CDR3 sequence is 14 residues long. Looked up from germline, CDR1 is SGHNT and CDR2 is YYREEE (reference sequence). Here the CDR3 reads CATQWGFSYNEQFF.